A selection of T cell receptor beta chains follows, all from one sample in a study of T cells in Graves' hyperthyroidism and ophthalmopathy. From the multiplex PCR reads, TCRdb called clonotypes with MiXCR, one entry per CDR3 protein. The sample lists around 350,000 distinct CDR3 sequences, nearly 15% occurring once. Material for sequencing was blood. These receptors all stem from a woman aged 55-69 years with Graves' ophthalmopathy. The CDR3 runs from the conserved cysteine through the conserved F or W. D genes are given only for firm matches. Clone size is stated in some rows and not others, as once, few, many or a class when expanded.

j_call,d_call,v_call,clone_size,cdr3_nt,cdr3_aa
TRBJ1-1,NA,TRBV5-1,few,TGCGCCAGCAGCCTTCGGACAGAGATGAACACTGAAGCTTTCTTT,CASSLRTEMNTEAFF
TRBJ2-5,TRBD1,TRBV7-2,many,TGTGCCAGCAGCCGATTCCCCAGGGGGCGCCAAGAGACCCAGTACTTC,CASSRFPRGRQETQYF
TRBJ2-3,TRBD2,TRBV25-1,few,TGTGCCAGCAGTGAATGGGGACTAGCGGGAGGATCGGATACGCAGTATTTT,CASSEWGLAGGSDTQYF
TRBJ2-1,TRBD1,TRBV5-5,few,TGTGCCAGCAGGCCCGGGACAGGGGTGGACTATGAGCAGTTCTTC,CASRPGTGVDYEQFF
TRBJ1-1,NA,TRBV28,many,TGTGCCACACAGGGAAGTATCACTGAAGCTTTCTTT,CATQGSITEAFF
TRBJ2-7,NA,TRBV6-1,many,TGTGCCAGCAGAAACCCGGGGTACCACGAGCAGTACTTC,CASRNPGYHEQYF
TRBJ1-1,NA,TRBV18,many,TGTGCCAGCTCAGCTGACAGGAACACTGAAGCTTTCTTT,CASSADRNTEAFF
TRBJ2-1,NA,TRBV28,NA,TGTGCCAGCAGTCATAAAGCGGTAGGGTTCTTC,CASSHKAVGFF
TRBJ2-7,NA,TRBV5-1,many,TGCGCCAGCAGCATCCCCGGAGGCTACGAGCAGTACTTC,CASSIPGGYEQYF
TRBJ2-4,NA,TRBV4-2,few,TGTGCCAGCAGCCAAGGTCACGGCCTTCAAAACATTCAGTACTTC,CASSQGHGLQNIQYF
TRBJ1-1,NA,TRBV5-1,NA,TGCGCCAGCAGGACCCTAGGGGTGGACACTGAAGCTTTCTTT,CASRTLGVDTEAFF
TRBJ2-3,TRBD1,TRBV20-1,many,TGCAGTGCTAGTGGCCCAGGGGGCTGGAGCACAGATACGCAGTATTTT,CSASGPGGWSTDTQYF
TRBJ2-3,NA,TRBV3-1,many,TGTGCCAGCAGCGTACGACAGCGCACAGATACGCAGTATTTT,CASSVRQRTDTQYF
TRBJ2-7,NA,TRBV5-6,NA,TGTGCCAGCCAATTGAGGGAATACGAGCAGTACTTC,CASQLREYEQYF
TRBJ1-2,TRBD1,TRBV7-3,NA,TGTGCCAGCAGCTTACACCGGACAGGGGACTATGGCTACACCTTC,CASSLHRTGDYGYTF
TRBJ2-3,TRBD2,TRBV5-1,many,TGCGCCAGCAGCAAGACGACTAGCGGCCCCACAGATACGCAGTATTTT,CASSKTTSGPTDTQYF
TRBJ2-3,NA,TRBV10-3,NA,TGTGCCATCAGGCGGGACCTCGGGGCAGATACGCAGTATTTT,CAIRRDLGADTQYF
TRBJ2-1,TRBD2,TRBV28,NA,TGTGCCAGCAGTCTACTAGCGGGAGCCAATGAGCAGTTCTTC,CASSLLAGANEQFF
TRBJ1-1,NA,TRBV28,many,TGTGCCAGCAGTTTATCGGGGGTGAACACTGAAGCTTTCTTT,CASSLSGVNTEAFF
TRBJ2-7,TRBD1,TRBV19,NA,TGTGCCAGTAGTACCCTTGACAGGGGTACCTACGAGCAGTACTTC,CASSTLDRGTYEQYF
TRBJ2-5,NA,TRBV18,many,TGTGCCAGCTCACCCGACACACAAGAGACCCAGTACTTC,CASSPDTQETQYF
TRBJ2-1,NA,TRBV12-3/TRBV12-4,NA,TGTGCCAGCAGTTTGGCGCGGCGGTTCGAGCAGTTCTTC,CASSLARRFEQFF
TRBJ1-4,NA,TRBV7-2,many,TGTGCCAGCAGCCCCCAGGCGGACGAAAATGAAAAACTGTTTTTT,CASSPQADENEKLFF
TRBJ2-2,NA,TRBV7-9,few,TGTGCCAGCAGCTTTTCCAGTTCGAACACCGGGGAGCTGTTTTTT,CASSFSSSNTGELFF
TRBJ2-1,NA,TRBV20-1,NA,TGCAGTGCCACGGGCCCAGGCTCCTACAATGAGCAGTTCTTC,CSATGPGSYNEQFF